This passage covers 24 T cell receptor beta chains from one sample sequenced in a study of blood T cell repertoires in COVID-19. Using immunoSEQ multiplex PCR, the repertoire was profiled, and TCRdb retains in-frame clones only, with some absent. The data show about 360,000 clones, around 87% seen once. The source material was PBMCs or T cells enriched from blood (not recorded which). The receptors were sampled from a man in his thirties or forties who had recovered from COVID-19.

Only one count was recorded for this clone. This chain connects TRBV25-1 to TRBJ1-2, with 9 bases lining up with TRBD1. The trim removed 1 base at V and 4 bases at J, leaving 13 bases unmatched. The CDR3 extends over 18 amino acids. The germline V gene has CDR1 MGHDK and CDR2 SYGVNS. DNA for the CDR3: TGTGCCAGCAGTGAATTGGGGACAGGGATTAGAAGCGGCTATGGCTACACCTTC. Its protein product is CASSELGTGIRSGYGYTF.

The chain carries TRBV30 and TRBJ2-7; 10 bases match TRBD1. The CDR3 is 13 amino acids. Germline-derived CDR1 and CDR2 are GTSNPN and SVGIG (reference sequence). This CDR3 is CTADRGSPYEQYF. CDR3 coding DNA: TGTACCGCGGACAGGGGGTCCCCCTACGAGCAGTACTTC.

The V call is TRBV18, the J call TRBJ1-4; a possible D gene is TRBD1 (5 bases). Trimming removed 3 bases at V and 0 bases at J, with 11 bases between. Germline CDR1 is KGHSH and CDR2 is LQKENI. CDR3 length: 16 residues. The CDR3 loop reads CASSPRQQATNEKLFF. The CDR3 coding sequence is TGTGCCAGCTCACCGCGACAGCAAGCAACTAATGAAAAACTGTTTTTT.

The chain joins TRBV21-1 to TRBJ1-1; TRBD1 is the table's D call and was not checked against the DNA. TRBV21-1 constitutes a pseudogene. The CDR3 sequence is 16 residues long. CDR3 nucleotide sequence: TGTGCCAGCAGCAAAGAGGACAGGGAGGAGAACACTGAAGCTTTCTTT. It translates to CASSKEDREENTEAFF.

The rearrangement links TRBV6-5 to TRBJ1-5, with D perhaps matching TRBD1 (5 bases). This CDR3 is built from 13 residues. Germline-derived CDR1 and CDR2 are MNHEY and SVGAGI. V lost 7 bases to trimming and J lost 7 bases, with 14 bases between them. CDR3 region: CASKGGVRQPQHF. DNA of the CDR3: TGTGCCAGCAAGGGAGGGGTTCGGCAGCCCCAGCATTTT.

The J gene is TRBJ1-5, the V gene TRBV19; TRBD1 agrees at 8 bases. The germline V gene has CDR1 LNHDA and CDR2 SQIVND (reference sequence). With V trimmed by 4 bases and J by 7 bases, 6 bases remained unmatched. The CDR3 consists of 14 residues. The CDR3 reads CASSNGQGSQPQHF. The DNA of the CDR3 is TGTGCCAGTAGTAACGGACAGGGAAGCCAGCCCCAGCATTTT.

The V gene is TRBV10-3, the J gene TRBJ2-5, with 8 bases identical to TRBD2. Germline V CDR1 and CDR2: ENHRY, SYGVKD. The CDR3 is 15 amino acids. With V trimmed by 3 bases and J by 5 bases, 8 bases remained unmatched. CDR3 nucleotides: TGTGCCATCAGTGAACTAGCGGCCTGGGGGGAGACCCAGTACTTC. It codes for CAISELAAWGETQYF.

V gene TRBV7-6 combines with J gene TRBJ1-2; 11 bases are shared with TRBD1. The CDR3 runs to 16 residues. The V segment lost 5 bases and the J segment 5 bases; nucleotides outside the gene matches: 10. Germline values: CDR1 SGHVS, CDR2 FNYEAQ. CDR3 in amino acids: CASSLGQGATGYGYTF. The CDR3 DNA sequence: TGTGCCAGCAGCCTCGGACAGGGGGCAACGGGATATGGCTACACCTTC. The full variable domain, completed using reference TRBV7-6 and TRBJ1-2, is GAGVSQSPRYKVTKRGQDVALRCDPISGHVSLYWYRQALGQGPEFLTYFNYEAQQDKSGLPNDRFSAERPEGSISTLTIQRTEQRDSAMYRCASSLGQGATGYGYTFGSGTRLTVV.

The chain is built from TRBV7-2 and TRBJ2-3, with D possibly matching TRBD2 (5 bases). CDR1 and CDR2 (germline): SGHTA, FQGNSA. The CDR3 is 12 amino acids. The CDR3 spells CAGGGITDTQYF. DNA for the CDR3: TGTGCTGGAGGTGGGATCACAGATACGCAGTATTTT. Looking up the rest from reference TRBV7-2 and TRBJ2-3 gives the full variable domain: GAGVSQSPSNKVTEKGKDVELRCDPISGHTALYWYRQSLGQGLEFLIYFQGNSAPDKSGLPSDRFSAERTGGSVSTLTIQRTQQEDSAVYLCAGGGITDTQYFGPGTRLTVL.

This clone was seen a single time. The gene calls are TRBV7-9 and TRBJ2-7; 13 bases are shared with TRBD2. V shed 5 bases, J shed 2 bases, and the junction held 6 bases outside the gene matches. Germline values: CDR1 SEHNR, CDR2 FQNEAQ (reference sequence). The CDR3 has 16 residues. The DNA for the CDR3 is TGTGCCAGCAGCCAGGGACTAGCGGGACCTACCTACGAGCAGTACTTC. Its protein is CASSQGLAGPTYEQYF.

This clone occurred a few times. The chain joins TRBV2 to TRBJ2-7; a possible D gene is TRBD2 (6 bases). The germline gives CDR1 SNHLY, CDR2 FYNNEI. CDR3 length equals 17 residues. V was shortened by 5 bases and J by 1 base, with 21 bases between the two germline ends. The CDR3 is CASSILKGSAGSYEQYF. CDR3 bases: TGTGCCAGCAGTATTCTCAAAGGTTCCGCGGGGTCCTACGAGCAGTACTTC.

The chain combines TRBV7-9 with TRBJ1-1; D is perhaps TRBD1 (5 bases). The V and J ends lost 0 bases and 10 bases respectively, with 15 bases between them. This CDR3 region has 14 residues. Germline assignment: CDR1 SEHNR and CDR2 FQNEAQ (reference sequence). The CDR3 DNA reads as TGTGCCAGCAGCTTAGCGAATCAGGGTCGAACAGCTTTCTTT. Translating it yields CASSLANQGRTAFF.

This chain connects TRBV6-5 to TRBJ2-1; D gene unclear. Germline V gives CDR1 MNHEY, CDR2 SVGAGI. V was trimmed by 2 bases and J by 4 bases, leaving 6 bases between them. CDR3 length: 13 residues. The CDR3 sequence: CASSYRQYNEQFF. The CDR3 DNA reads TGTGCCAGCAGTTACCGCCAGTACAATGAGCAGTTCTTC.

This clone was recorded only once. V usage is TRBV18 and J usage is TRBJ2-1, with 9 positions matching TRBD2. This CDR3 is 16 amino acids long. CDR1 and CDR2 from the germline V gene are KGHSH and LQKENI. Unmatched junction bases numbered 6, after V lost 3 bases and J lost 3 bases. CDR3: CASSPSLSGGYNEQFF. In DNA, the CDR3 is TGTGCCAGCTCACCCTCGCTTAGCGGGGGCTACAATGAGCAGTTCTTC.

In DNA, the CDR3 is TGTGCCAGCATCTCATTTAGCGGCTACACCTTC. It codes for CASISFSGYTF. V gene TRBV2 combines with J gene TRBJ1-2; D unresolved. This CDR3 is 11 amino acids long. Germline loops: CDR1 SNHLY, CDR2 FYNNEI. The germline V and J ends were trimmed by 7 bases and 8 bases, with 11 bases remaining between them.

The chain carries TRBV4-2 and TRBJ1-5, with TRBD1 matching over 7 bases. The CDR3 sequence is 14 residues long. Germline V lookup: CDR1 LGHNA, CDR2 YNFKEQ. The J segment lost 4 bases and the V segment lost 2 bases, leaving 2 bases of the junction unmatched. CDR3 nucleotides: TGTGCCAGCAGCCAACCAGGGGGGAATCAGCCCCAGCATTTT. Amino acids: CASSQPGGNQPQHF.

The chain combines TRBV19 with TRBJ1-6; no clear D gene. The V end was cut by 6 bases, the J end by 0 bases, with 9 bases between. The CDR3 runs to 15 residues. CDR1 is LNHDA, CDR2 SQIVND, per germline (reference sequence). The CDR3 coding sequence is TGTGCCAGTAGCGAGGGCAGCTCCTATAATTCACCCCTCCACTTT. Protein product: CASSEGSSYNSPLHF.

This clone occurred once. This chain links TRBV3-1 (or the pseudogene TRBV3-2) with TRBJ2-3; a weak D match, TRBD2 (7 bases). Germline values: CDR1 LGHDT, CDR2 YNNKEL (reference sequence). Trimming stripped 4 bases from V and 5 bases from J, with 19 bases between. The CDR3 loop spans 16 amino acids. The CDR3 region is CASSPLGGRLQDTQYF. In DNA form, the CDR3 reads TGTGCCAGCAGCCCCCTGGGGGGGCGGCTCCAAGATACGCAGTATTTT.

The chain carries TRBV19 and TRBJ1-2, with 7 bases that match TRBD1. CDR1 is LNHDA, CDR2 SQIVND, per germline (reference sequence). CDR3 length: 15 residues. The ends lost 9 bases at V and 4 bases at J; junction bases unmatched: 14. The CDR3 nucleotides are TGTGCCAGCTCGACCCGGACAGGCTTTCCCTATGGCTACACCTTC. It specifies CASSTRTGFPYGYTF.

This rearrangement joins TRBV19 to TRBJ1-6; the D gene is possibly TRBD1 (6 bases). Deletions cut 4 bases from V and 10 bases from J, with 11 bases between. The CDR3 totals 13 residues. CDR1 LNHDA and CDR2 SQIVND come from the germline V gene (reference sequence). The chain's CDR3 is CASSTGDGSPLHF. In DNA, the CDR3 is TGTGCCAGTAGTACAGGGGACGGATCACCCCTCCACTTT.

The CDR3 DNA reads as TGTGCCTGGAGTGACAATACCTATCAGCCCCAGCATTTT. Encoded protein: CAWSDNTYQPQHF. This chain connects TRBV30 to TRBJ1-5; D unclear. From germline, CDR1 is GTSNPN and CDR2 SVGIG (reference sequence). Trimming pared 1 base from V and 5 bases from J, leaving 9 bases between. CDR3 size: 13 residues. Combining the CDR3 with reference TRBV30 and TRBJ1-5 gives the whole variable domain SQTIHQWPATLVQPVGSPLSLECTVEGTSNPNLYWYRQAAGRGLQLLFYSVGIGQISSEVPQNLSASRPQDRQFILSSKKLLLSDSGFYLCAWSDNTYQPQHFGDGTRLSIL.

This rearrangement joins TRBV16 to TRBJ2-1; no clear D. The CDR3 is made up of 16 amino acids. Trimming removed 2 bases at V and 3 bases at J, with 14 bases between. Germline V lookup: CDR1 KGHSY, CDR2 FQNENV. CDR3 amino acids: CASSQLLLGFYNEQFF. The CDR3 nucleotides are TGTGCCAGCAGCCAACTGTTGTTGGGCTTCTACAATGAGCAGTTCTTC.

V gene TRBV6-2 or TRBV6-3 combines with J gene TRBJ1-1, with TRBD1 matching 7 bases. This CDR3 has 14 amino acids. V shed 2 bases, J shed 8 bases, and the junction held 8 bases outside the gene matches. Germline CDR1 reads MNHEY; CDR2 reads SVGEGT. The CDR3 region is CASSYLQGSGEAFF. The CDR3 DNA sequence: TGTGCCAGCAGTTACCTACAGGGGTCGGGGGAAGCTTTCTTT.

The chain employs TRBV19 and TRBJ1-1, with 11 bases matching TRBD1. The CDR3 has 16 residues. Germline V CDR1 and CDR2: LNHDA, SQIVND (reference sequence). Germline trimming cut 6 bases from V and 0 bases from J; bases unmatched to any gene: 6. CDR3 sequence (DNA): TGTGCCAGTAGCCCCGGGACAGGGGGAATGAACACTGAAGCTTTCTTT. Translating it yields CASSPGTGGMNTEAFF.